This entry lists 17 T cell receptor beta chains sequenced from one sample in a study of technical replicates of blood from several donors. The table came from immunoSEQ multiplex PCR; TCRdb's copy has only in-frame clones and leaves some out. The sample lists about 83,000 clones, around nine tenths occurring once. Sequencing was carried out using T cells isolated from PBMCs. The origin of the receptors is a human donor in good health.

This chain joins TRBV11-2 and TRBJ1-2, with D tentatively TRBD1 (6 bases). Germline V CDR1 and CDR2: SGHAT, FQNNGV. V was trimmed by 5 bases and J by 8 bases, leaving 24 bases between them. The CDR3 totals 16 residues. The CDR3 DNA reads TGTGCCAGCAGCGAGACGACAGGCCGCATGGTGAAGGGCTACACCTTC. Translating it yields CASSETTGRMVKGYTF.

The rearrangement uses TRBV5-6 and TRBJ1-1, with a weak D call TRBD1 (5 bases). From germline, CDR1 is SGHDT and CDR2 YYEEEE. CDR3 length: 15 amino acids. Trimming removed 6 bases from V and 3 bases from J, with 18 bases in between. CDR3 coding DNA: TGTGCCAGCACCACATACAGGTTTCGAGACACTGAAGCTTTCTTT. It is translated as CASTTYRFRDTEAFF.

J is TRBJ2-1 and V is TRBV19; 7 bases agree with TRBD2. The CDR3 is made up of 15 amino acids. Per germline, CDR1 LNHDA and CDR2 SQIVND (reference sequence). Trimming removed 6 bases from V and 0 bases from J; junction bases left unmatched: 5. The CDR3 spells CASSQAGFSYNEQFF. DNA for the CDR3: TGTGCCAGTAGCCAAGCGGGATTCTCCTACAATGAGCAGTTCTTC.

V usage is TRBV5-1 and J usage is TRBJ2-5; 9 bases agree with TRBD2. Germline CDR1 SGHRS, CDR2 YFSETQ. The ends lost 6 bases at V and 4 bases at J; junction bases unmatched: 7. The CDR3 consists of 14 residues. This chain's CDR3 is CASNPSGVSETQYF. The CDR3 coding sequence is TGCGCCAGCAACCCTAGCGGGGTGTCAGAGACCCAGTACTTC.

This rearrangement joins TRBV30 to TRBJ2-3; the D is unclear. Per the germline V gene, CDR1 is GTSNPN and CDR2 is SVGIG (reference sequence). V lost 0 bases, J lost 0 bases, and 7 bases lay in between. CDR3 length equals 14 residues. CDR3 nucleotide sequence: TGTGCCTGGAGTGTACAGCCTAGCACAGATACGCAGTATTTT. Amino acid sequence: CAWSVQPSTDTQYF.

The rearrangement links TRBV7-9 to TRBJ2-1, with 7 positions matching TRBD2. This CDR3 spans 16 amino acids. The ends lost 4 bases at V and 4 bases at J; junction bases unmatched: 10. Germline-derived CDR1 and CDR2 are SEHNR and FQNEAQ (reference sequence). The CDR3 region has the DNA TGTGCCAGCAGCTACCTTAGCGGGCCTCCTTACAATGAGCAGTTCTTC. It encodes CASSYLSGPPYNEQFF. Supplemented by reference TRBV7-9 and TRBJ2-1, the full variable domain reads DTGVSQNPRHKITKRGQNVTFRCDPISEHNRLYWYRQTLGQGPEFLTYFQNEAQLEKSRLLSDRFSAERPKGSFSTLEIQRTEQGDSAMYLCASSYLSGPPYNEQFFGPGTRLTVL.

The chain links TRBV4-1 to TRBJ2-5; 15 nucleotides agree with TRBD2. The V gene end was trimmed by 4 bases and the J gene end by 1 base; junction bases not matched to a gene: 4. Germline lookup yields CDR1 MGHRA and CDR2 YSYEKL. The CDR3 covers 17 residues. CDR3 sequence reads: CASSRGTSGGFQETQYF. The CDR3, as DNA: TGCGCCAGCAGCCGGGGGACTAGCGGGGGGTTCCAAGAGACCCAGTACTTC.

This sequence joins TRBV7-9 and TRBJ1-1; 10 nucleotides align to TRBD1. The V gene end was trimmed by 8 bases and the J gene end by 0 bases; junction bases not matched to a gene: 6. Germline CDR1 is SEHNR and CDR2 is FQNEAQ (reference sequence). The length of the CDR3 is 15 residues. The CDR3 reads CASGQGGLLNTEAFF. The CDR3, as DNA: TGTGCCAGCGGACAGGGGGGATTGTTGAACACTGAAGCTTTCTTT.

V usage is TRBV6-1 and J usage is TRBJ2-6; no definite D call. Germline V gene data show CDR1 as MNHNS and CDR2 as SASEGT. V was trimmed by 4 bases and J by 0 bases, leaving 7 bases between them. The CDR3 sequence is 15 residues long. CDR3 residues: CASSVIVSGANVLTF. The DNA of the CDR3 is TGTGCCAGCAGTGTTATAGTCTCTGGGGCCAACGTCCTGACTTTC.

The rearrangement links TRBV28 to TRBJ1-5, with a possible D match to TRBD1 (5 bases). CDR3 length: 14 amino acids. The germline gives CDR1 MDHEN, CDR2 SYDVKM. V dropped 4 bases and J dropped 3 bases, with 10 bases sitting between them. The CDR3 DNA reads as TGTGCCAGCAGTTCGGACACAAACAATCAGCCCCAGCATTTT. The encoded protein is CASSSDTNNQPQHF.

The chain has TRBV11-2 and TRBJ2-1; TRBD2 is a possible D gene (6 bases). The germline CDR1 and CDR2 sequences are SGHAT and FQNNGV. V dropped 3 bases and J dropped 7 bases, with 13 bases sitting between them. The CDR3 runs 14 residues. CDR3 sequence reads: CASSLRLVWNEQFF. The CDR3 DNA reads TGTGCCAGCAGCTTGAGACTAGTTTGGAATGAGCAGTTCTTC.

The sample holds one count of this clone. CDR3 bases: TGTGCCAGCAGTGAATCTCCCAGGGATGAGCAGTTCTTC. This codes for CASSESPRDEQFF. The rearrangement uses TRBV25-1 and TRBJ2-1; possible D gene TRBD1, 5 bases. CDR3 length equals 13 residues. V shed 1 base and J shed 8 bases, with 9 bases lying between them. Germline CDR1 MGHDK, CDR2 SYGVNS.

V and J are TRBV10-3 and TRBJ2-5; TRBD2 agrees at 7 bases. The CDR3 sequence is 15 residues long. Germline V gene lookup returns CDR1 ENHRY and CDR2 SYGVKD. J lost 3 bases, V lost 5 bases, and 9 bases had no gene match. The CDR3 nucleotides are TGTGCCATCAGTTCCGGGACTACCGTGAAAGAGACCCAGTACTTC. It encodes CAISSGTTVKETQYF.

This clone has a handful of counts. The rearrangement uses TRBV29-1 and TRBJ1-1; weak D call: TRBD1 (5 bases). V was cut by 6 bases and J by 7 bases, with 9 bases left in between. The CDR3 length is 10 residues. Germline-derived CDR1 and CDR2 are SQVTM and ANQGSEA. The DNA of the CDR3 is TGCAGCGTCGTGACAGTTGAAGCTTTCTTT. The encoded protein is CSVVTVEAFF.

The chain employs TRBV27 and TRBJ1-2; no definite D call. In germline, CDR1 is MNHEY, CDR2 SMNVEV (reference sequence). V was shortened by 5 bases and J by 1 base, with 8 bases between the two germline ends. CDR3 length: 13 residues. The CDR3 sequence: CASSPQVNYGYTF. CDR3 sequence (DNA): TGTGCCAGCAGTCCCCAGGTTAACTATGGCTACACCTTC.

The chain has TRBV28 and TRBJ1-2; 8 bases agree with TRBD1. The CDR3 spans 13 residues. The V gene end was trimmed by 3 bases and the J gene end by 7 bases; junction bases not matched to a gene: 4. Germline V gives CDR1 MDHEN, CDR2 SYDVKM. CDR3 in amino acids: CASSFGQGLGYTF. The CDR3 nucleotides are TGTGCCAGCAGTTTCGGACAGGGCCTTGGCTACACCTTC.

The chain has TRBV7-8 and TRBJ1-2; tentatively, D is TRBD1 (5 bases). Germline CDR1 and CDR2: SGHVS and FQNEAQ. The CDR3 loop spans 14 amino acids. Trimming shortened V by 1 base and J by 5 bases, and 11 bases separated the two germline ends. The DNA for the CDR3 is TGTGCCAGCAGCTTAGGTCCAGGGTATTATGGCTACACCTTC. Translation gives CASSLGPGYYGYTF.